This TCR beta chain was documented in a study of blood T cell repertoires in COVID-19. About the research overall: Acute and convalescent COVID-19 samples came from the United States, Italy and Spain. T cells, B-cell-depleted T cells, or PBMCs supplied cDNA or gDNA.

Germline V gene sequence: CDR1 SEHNR, CDR2 FQNEAQ (reference sequence). This CDR3 has 15 residues. V lost 3 bases, J lost 6 bases, and 6 bases stayed unmatched. Original processing methods: How many nucleated cells were present was estimated from reference gene primer amplification. This table comes from immunoSEQ multiplex PCR, and its TCRdb copy is limited to in-frame clones, with some not included. V, J and clone size were drawn from that table, and D and trimming were deduced from the DNA. The sample has roughly 250,000 clones; 84% are singletons. In this sample, this clone turned up a few times. The chain employs TRBV7-9 and TRBJ2-2; 8 nucleotides line up with TRBD2. Sample: peripheral blood. This TCR came from a woman aged 40 to 50 who had recovered from COVID-19. The CDR3 loop is CASSFGTSSSGELFF. CDR3 DNA: TGTGCCAGCAGCTTCGGGACTAGTTCATCCGGGGAGCTGTTTTTT.